Each of the 8 T cell receptor beta chains below was sequenced from the same sample in a study of identical twins. TCRdb analysed the 5' RACE reads with MiXCR anew, one entry per CDR3 protein. Here the sample spans 520,000 or so distinct CDR3 sequences, about 20% being singletons. Separately, the same data were catalogued under a study of T cells expressing NK-cell markers.

Sequencing used CD4+ T cells sorted from blood. All receptors derive from a woman under 30 in good health.

The chain couples TRBV20-1 to TRBJ2-7; 9 bases match TRBD2. Germline trimming cut 2 bases from V and 6 bases from J; bases unmatched to any gene: 5. Germline assignment: CDR1 DFQATT and CDR2 SNEGSKA (reference sequence). The CDR3 extends over 13 amino acids. The CDR3: CSARIAGVPEQYF. CDR3 bases: TGCAGTGCTAGAATAGCGGGAGTCCCCGAGCAGTACTTC.

Ten or more counts support this clonotype. The chain links TRBV5-1 to TRBJ2-3; D is unclear. CDR1 and CDR2 from the germline V gene are SGHRS and YFSETQ. V shed 5 bases and J shed 5 bases, with 6 bases lying between them. The CDR3 contains 11 residues. The CDR3 region has the DNA TGCGCCAGCAGGCAACTAGATACGCAGTATTTT. This sequence encodes CASRQLDTQYF.

This chain links TRBV5-6 with TRBJ2-1, with 8 bases identical to TRBD1. Germline V gene sequence: CDR1 SGHDT, CDR2 YYEEEE. CDR3 size: 12 residues. The V segment lost 4 bases and the J segment 14 bases; nucleotides outside the gene matches: 8. The CDR3, as DNA: TGTGCCAGCAGCATAGGACAGGGCCGGGAGTTCTTC. Translated: CASSIGQGREFF.

This clonotype was observed a few times. V usage is TRBV12-3 or TRBV12-4 and J usage is TRBJ1-1, with D possibly being TRBD1 (6 bases). The CDR3 is 18 residues long. Trimming took off 6 bases at V and 1 base at J, with 24 bases between the two ends. The CDR3 reads CASRIGTFRGGENTEAFF. DNA for the CDR3: TGTGCCAGCAGGATAGGGACATTTCGGGGCGGGGAGAACACTGAAGCTTTCTTT.

Only a few counts were recorded for this clonotype. V is TRBV29-1 and J is TRBJ1-6, with 7 bases lining up with TRBD1. The CDR3 runs 19 residues. V trimming: 5 bases; J trimming: 7 bases; junction bases outside the gene matches: 23. Germline V gene sequence: CDR1 SQVTM, CDR2 ANQGSEA. The CDR3 loop reads CSVNRGSRGGESGNSPLHF. CDR3 in DNA: TGCAGCGTTAACCGGGGTTCCAGAGGGGGCGAATCAGGGAATTCACCCCTCCACTTT.

The V gene is TRBV15, the J gene TRBJ2-3; no clear D gene. Per the germline V gene, CDR1 is LNHNV and CDR2 is YYDKDF (reference sequence). This CDR3 contains 11 residues. The V end was cut by 0 bases, the J end by 9 bases, with 4 bases between. The CDR3: CATSREQTQYF. CDR3 DNA: TGTGCCACCAGCAGAGAACAAACGCAGTATTTT.

This clonotype was counted ten times or more. This chain uses TRBV7-9 with TRBJ2-1; the D gene could be TRBD1 or TRBD2 (5 bases each). Deletions cut 5 bases from V and 7 bases from J, with 24 bases between. Germline lookup yields CDR1 SEHNR and CDR2 FQNEAQ (reference sequence). This CDR3 spans 17 amino acids. CDR3 region: CASSPYPGRRLGNEQFF. CDR3 nucleotides: TGTGCCAGCAGCCCCTACCCGGGACGGCGATTGGGGAATGAGCAGTTCTTC.

This chain connects TRBV4-3 to TRBJ2-3; the match to TRBD2 covers 8 bases. This CDR3 is built from 16 residues. V was pared by 4 bases and J by 2 bases, with 8 bases of the junction left unmatched. Germline-derived CDR1 and CDR2 are LGHNA and YSLEER. The CDR3 DNA is TGCGCCAGCAGCCGCCTAAGCGGGAGTTCCACAGATACGCAGTATTTT. It yields the protein CASSRLSGSSTDTQYF.